These 27 T cell receptor beta chains were all obtained from the same sample, sequenced in a study of T-cell memory formation after mild COVID-19 (dated by TCRdb to the early 2020s). Library construction relied on 5' RACE. The instrument was an Illumina NovaSeq 6000. Clones were called with MiXCR by TCRdb after fastp trimmed the public reads at Q25, and only in-frame beta chains were retained. Entries are consolidated by CDR3 protein sequence, retaining the most common genes and DNA. The sample contains tens of thousands of distinct CDR3 sequences, 6% to 7.5% of them found a single time. The ten biggest clones cover 0.7% to 0.85% of the sample. The specimen was PBMCs or a T cell subset sorted from them (not recorded which). The receptors here all came from an adult who had mild COVID-19 (a few samples of this study predate the infection). The sample titles of this study are shuffled in the database, so cell type and time point are left out.

This clonotype showed up many times. This chain joins TRBV7-7 and TRBJ2-5; perhaps TRBD2 as D (5 bases). There are 15 residues in the CDR3. V dropped 5 bases and J dropped 2 bases, with 15 bases sitting between them. The germline V gene encodes CDR1 SSHAT and CDR2 FNYEAQ (reference sequence). CDR3 region: CASSTGRAVQETQYF. As DNA, the CDR3 is TGTGCCAGCAGCACGGGGAGAGCGGTACAAGAGACCCAGTACTTC.

This chain links TRBV6-5 with TRBJ1-2; D gene uncertain. CDR1 is MNHEY, CDR2 SVGAGI, per germline. Trimming took off 6 bases at V and 2 bases at J, with 19 bases between the two ends. The CDR3 has 16 amino acids. DNA of the CDR3: TGTGCCAGCAGCCCTTACAGTGGAGGAGAAAACTATGGCTACACCTTC. It translates to CASSPYSGGENYGYTF.

This clonotype showed up many times. V and J are TRBV7-2 and TRBJ2-1; TRBD2 is a possible D gene (6 bases). Per germline, CDR1 SGHTA and CDR2 FQGNSA. Trimming shortened V by 4 bases and J by 12 bases, and 19 bases separated the two germline ends. This CDR3 has 14 amino acids. The CDR3 bases are TGTGCCAGCAGCTCAGGGACTGGGAGTGCAGGGCAGTTCTTC. This sequence encodes CASSSGTGSAGQFF. The variable domain in full, with the rest retrieved from reference TRBV7-2 and TRBJ2-1, is GAGVSQSPSNKVTEKGKDVELRCDPISGHTALYWYRQSLGQGLEFLIYFQGNSAPDKSGLPSDRFSAERTGGSVSTLTIQRTQQEDSAVYLCASSSGTGSAGQFFGPGTRLTVL.

This clonotype has just a few counts. Written as DNA, the CDR3 is TGTGCCAGCAGCCCGCCCCGGGCGGGGGCGAATACGCAGTATTTT. It specifies CASSPPRAGANTQYF. This rearrangement joins TRBV3-1 to TRBJ2-3; maybe TRBD2 (7 bases). Germline CDR1 LGHDT, CDR2 YNNKEL (reference sequence). The CDR3 has 15 amino acids. V dropped 4 bases and J dropped 7 bases, with 18 bases sitting between them.

This clonotype came up many times. The chain recombines TRBV11-2 with TRBJ2-1; 7 positions match TRBD1. The CDR3 is made up of 15 amino acids. Germline CDR1 reads SGHAT; CDR2 reads FQNNGV. Germline trimming cut 3 bases from V and 8 bases from J; bases unmatched to any gene: 10. The CDR3 bases are TGTGCCAGCAGCTTTGACAGGGTAAGGGGAGATGAGCAGTTCTTC. The encoded protein is CASSFDRVRGDEQFF.

In its sample, this clonotype was seen a few times. This chain's CDR3 is CASRTTGMNTEAFF. The CDR3 coding sequence is TGTGCCAGCAGAACCACAGGAATGAACACTGAAGCTTTCTTT. V usage is TRBV6-2 or TRBV6-3 and J usage is TRBJ1-1, with a tentative D call TRBD1 (5 bases). Germline-derived CDR1 and CDR2 are MNHEY and SVGEGT. The length of the CDR3 is 14 residues. Between the trimmed V and J ends, which lost 6 bases and 0 bases, there was a span of 11 bases.

This clonotype was seen only a few times. The V gene is TRBV6-1, the J gene TRBJ2-3, with TRBD1 matching over 10 bases. The CDR3 extends over 16 amino acids. With 6 bases clipped from V and 5 bases from J, the junction kept 11 bases outside the gene matches. Germline CDR1 is MNHNS and CDR2 is SASEGT. The CDR3 nucleotides are TGTGCCAGCAGGATGGTTGGGACAGGGGTTAAAGATACGCAGTATTTT. It translates to CASRMVGTGVKDTQYF.

This rearrangement joins TRBV20-1 to TRBJ1-6; D possibly corresponds to TRBD1 (6 bases). Germline V gene data show CDR1 as DFQATT and CDR2 as SNEGSKA (reference sequence). The germline V and J ends were trimmed by 2 bases and 4 bases, with 21 bases remaining between them. CDR3 length: 18 residues. The CDR3 bases are TGCAGTGCTAGAATGTGGGGGCAGGGATCTTCATATAATTCACCCCTCCACTTT. It is translated as CSARMWGQGSSYNSPLHF.

Many counts were recorded for this clonotype. The chain recombines TRBV7-8 with TRBJ2-7; 7 bases fit TRBD1. The germline gives CDR1 SGHVS, CDR2 FQNEAQ. The ends lost 2 bases at V and 5 bases at J; junction bases unmatched: 9. CDR3 length: 15 amino acids. In DNA, the CDR3 is TGTGCCAGCAGCTTACGGACAGGACGACTTGACGAGCAGTACTTC. Translating it yields CASSLRTGRLDEQYF.

This clonotype was observed many times. The chain has TRBV12-3 or TRBV12-4 and TRBJ2-1; TRBD2 is a possible D gene (6 bases). This CDR3 has 17 residues. The V end was cut by 5 bases, the J end by 6 bases, with 23 bases between. The CDR3 reads CASSPILGGLGANEQFF. The CDR3 DNA reads TGTGCCAGCAGTCCAATCCTGGGAGGTCTTGGGGCCAATGAGCAGTTCTTC.

This chain links TRBV7-9 with TRBJ1-2; TRBD1 is a possible D gene (5 bases). The CDR3 is made up of 14 amino acids. Trimming took off 1 base at V and 7 bases at J, with 13 bases between the two ends. Germline loops: CDR1 SEHNR, CDR2 FQNEAQ (reference sequence). The CDR3 DNA sequence: TGTGCCAGCAGCTTAGGGTTTGGACAAGGTGGCTACACCTTC. It translates to CASSLGFGQGGYTF.

The CDR3 loop is CASSRDMDYGYTF. CDR3 nucleotides: TGTGCCAGCAGTAGGGACATGGACTATGGCTACACCTTC. J is TRBJ1-2 and V is TRBV6-5; possible D gene TRBD1, 6 bases. Germline CDR1 MNHEY, CDR2 SVGAGI. Trimming removed 5 bases from V and 3 bases from J, with 10 bases in between. This CDR3 has 13 residues.

This clonotype was seen at least ten times. The chain combines TRBV7-2 with TRBJ1-5, with 7 bases identical to TRBD1. Germline CDR1 reads SGHTA; CDR2 reads FQGNSA. With 1 base clipped from V and 7 bases from J, the junction kept 7 bases outside the gene matches. This CDR3 contains 15 residues. The chain's CDR3 is CASSLETGTGQPQHF. CDR3 DNA sequence: TGTGCCAGCAGCTTAGAGACAGGGACGGGCCAGCCCCAGCATTTT.

This clonotype occurred a few times. The V and J genes are TRBV7-8 and TRBJ1-2; 8 bases are shared with TRBD1. The junction had 4 bases not matched to a gene; V was cut back by 3 bases and J by 4 bases. Germline-derived CDR1 and CDR2 are SGHVS and FQNEAQ. This CDR3 spans 14 amino acids. The CDR3 region is CASSLGDRGYGYTF. Written as DNA, the CDR3 is TGTGCCAGCAGCTTGGGTGACAGGGGCTATGGCTACACCTTC.

This clonotype was counted only a few times. V and J are TRBV6-2 or TRBV6-3 and TRBJ2-3; no reliable D call. V shed 6 bases and J shed 0 bases, with 10 bases lying between them. Germline loops: CDR1 MNHEY, CDR2 SVGEGT. This CDR3 is 14 amino acids long. CDR3 amino acids: CASRQDTSTDTQYF. Written as DNA, the CDR3 is TGTGCCAGCAGACAAGATACTAGCACAGATACGCAGTATTTT.

This clonotype was seen at least ten times. The chain couples TRBV7-2 to TRBJ2-3; D ambiguous. V was shortened by 2 bases and J by 0 bases, with 6 bases between the two germline ends. Germline CDR1 is SGHTA and CDR2 is FQGNSA. The CDR3 spans 14 residues. The CDR3 sequence is CASSLQASTDTQYF. In nucleotides, the CDR3 is TGTGCCAGCAGCTTACAGGCCAGCACAGATACGCAGTATTTT.

The V and J genes are TRBV7-2 and TRBJ2-5, with 8 bases lining up with TRBD1. After removal of 6 bases from V and 2 bases from J, the junction contained 5 bases not matched to a gene. CDR3 length equals 14 residues. Germline values: CDR1 SGHTA, CDR2 FQGNSA. The DNA of the CDR3 is TGTGCCAGCAGAATAAGACAGGGGCAAGAGACCCAGTACTTC. It codes for CASRIRQGQETQYF.

This clonotype was found many times. CDR3 sequence reads: CASSDYSNQPQHF. In nucleotides, the CDR3 is TGTGCCAGCAGTGATTATAGCAATCAGCCCCAGCATTTT. The chain couples TRBV6-1 to TRBJ1-5, with unresolved D. Looked up from germline, CDR1 is MNHNS and CDR2 is SASEGT. This CDR3 has 13 amino acids. Trimming took off 3 bases at V and 0 bases at J, with 3 bases between the two ends.

The sample holds a few counts of this clonotype. The chain couples TRBV19 to TRBJ2-3, with 10 bases lining up with TRBD1. Germline V lookup: CDR1 LNHDA, CDR2 SQIVND (reference sequence). V shed 5 bases, J shed 6 bases, and the junction held 2 bases outside the gene matches. The CDR3 is made up of 13 amino acids. The CDR3 is CASSGQGVDTQYF. The CDR3 nucleotides are TGTGCCAGTAGTGGACAGGGGGTGGATACGCAGTATTTT.

In this sample, this clonotype turned up many times. DNA of the CDR3: TGTGCCAGCAGCTTGGGGGGCTACGAGCAGTACTTC. Its translation: CASSLGGYEQYF. The chain employs TRBV5-6 and TRBJ2-7; D gene uncertain. This CDR3 spans 12 amino acids. V was pared by 0 bases and J by 3 bases, with 4 bases between. The germline V gene encodes CDR1 SGHDT and CDR2 YYEEEE.

The chain joins TRBV23-1 to TRBJ2-1, with D hard to call. TRBV23-1 is classed as an ORF, of uncertain function. The CDR3 extends over 16 amino acids. Trimming shortened V by 1 base and J by 1 base, and 11 bases separated the two germline ends. This chain's CDR3 is CASSQLWLDSYNEQFF. The CDR3 DNA reads TGCGCCAGCAGTCAATTGTGGCTAGATTCCTACAATGAGCAGTTCTTC.

This chain joins TRBV11-3 and TRBJ1-2, with D unclear. This CDR3 contains 14 residues. V lost 3 bases and J 6 bases, leaving 14 bases between the germline ends. The germline V gene has CDR1 SGHNT and CDR2 YENEEA. CDR3 sequence (DNA): TGTGCCAGCAGCTTGGGGATGACGGCGCATGGCTACACCTTC. Translation: CASSLGMTAHGYTF.

In this sample, this clonotype turned up a few times. The chain employs TRBV11-2 and TRBJ2-1; TRBD2 agrees at 9 bases. The junction had 5 bases not matched to a gene; V was cut back by 0 bases and J by 2 bases. Germline V CDR1 and CDR2: SGHAT, FQNNGV. The length of the CDR3 is 17 residues. DNA of the CDR3: TGTGCCAGCAGCTTAGAGGGCCTAGCGGGACCCTACAATGAGCAGTTCTTC. This sequence encodes CASSLEGLAGPYNEQFF.

This clonotype was observed many times. The V call is TRBV5-1, the J call TRBJ2-1; 9 bases agree with TRBD2. Per germline, CDR1 SGHRS and CDR2 YFSETQ. CDR3 length: 21 residues. The J segment lost 0 bases and the V segment lost 4 bases, leaving 20 bases of the junction unmatched. This CDR3 is CASSPGGAGGLLTHSYNEQFF. CDR3 coding DNA: TGCGCCAGCAGCCCCGGGGGAGCGGGGGGACTCCTAACTCACTCCTACAATGAGCAGTTCTTC.

Ten or more counts support this clonotype. The rearrangement uses TRBV5-1 and TRBJ2-6, with D possibly being TRBD2 (6 bases). The V and J ends lost 4 bases and 0 bases respectively, with 11 bases between them. This CDR3 is 16 amino acids long. The germline V gene encodes CDR1 SGHRS and CDR2 YFSETQ. CDR3 sequence reads: CASSEGLSSGANVLTF. CDR3 in DNA: TGCGCCAGCAGCGAGGGACTGTCCTCTGGGGCCAACGTCCTGACTTTC.

The rearrangement uses TRBV20-1 and TRBJ1-1; possible D gene TRBD1, 5 bases. Trimming removed 1 base from V and 4 bases from J, with 10 bases in between. The CDR3 is 13 residues long. CDR1 and CDR2 from the germline V gene are DFQATT and SNEGSKA (reference sequence). As DNA, the CDR3 is TGCAGTGCTAGAGGTGGGACGACCACTGAAGCTTTCTTT. Translated: CSARGGTTTEAFF.

This clonotype was seen repeatedly, ten times or more. J is TRBJ2-1 and V is TRBV7-2; D ambiguous. The V and J ends lost 5 bases and 6 bases respectively, with 14 bases between them. The CDR3 is 14 amino acids. CDR1 and CDR2 (germline): SGHTA, FQGNSA. CDR3 coding DNA: TGTGCCAGCAGCCCACAGCTAGTTCTCAATGAGCAGTTCTTC. Residues: CASSPQLVLNEQFF.